One and the same sample provided the 28 T cell receptor beta chains below, sequenced in a study of blood T cell repertoires in COVID-19. Profiled with immunoSEQ multiplex PCR; TCRdb holds only in-frame clones, not every one. The profile shows about 280,000 clones, roughly 86% of them singletons. Material: peripheral blood. The receptor set was obtained from a middle-aged man with active or convalescent COVID-19.

This rearrangement joins TRBV7-9 to TRBJ1-4, with TRBD1 matching over 9 bases. V trimming: 7 bases; J trimming: 5 bases; junction bases outside the gene matches: 5. The CDR3 runs to 14 residues. In germline, CDR1 is SEHNR, CDR2 FQNEAQ (reference sequence). CDR3 protein: CASTPGTGNEKLFF. CDR3 bases: TGTGCCAGCACCCCGGGGACAGGGAATGAAAAACTGTTTTTT.

In its sample, this clone was seen once. CDR3 amino acids: CASSLLENEQFF. CDR3 coding DNA: TGTGCCAGCAGCTTACTAGAGAATGAGCAGTTCTTC. The V gene is TRBV9, the J gene TRBJ2-1, with D perhaps TRBD2 (5 bases). The CDR3 is 12 amino acids. Between the trimmed V and J ends, which lost 4 bases and 7 bases, there was a span of 9 bases. Germline V gives CDR1 SGDLS, CDR2 YYNGEE.

The chain uses TRBV24-1 and TRBJ2-3, with TRBD1 identical over 9 bases. This CDR3 is built from 16 residues. Germline values: CDR1 KGHDR, CDR2 SFDVKD. After removal of 3 bases from V and 5 bases from J, the junction contained 8 bases not matched to a gene. The CDR3 protein is CATSDRGTGWVDTQYF. The CDR3 DNA sequence: TGTGCCACCAGTGATCGCGGGACAGGGTGGGTAGATACGCAGTATTTT.

The gene calls are TRBV5-6 and TRBJ2-6; TRBD1 might be the D (6 bases). The CDR3 contains 16 residues. From germline, CDR1 is SGHDT and CDR2 YYEEEE. Between the trimmed V and J ends, which lost 3 bases and 4 bases, there was a span of 14 bases. The CDR3 reads CASSYQTGTGANVLTF. CDR3 sequence (DNA): TGTGCCAGCAGCTATCAAACAGGGACCGGGGCCAACGTCCTGACTTTC.

This sequence joins TRBV5-1 and TRBJ1-6; 7 bases are shared with TRBD1. Germline values: CDR1 SGHRS, CDR2 YFSETQ. V shed 0 bases and J 5 bases; nucleotides not matched to a gene: 5. The CDR3 has 16 amino acids. The CDR3 sequence is CASSLAPGTDNSPLHF. CDR3 nucleotides: TGCGCCAGCAGCTTGGCACCCGGGACAGATAATTCACCCCTCCACTTT.

This clone showed up just once. The chain employs TRBV27 and TRBJ1-5; 9 bases are a match to TRBD1. Germline assignment: CDR1 MNHEY and CDR2 SMNVEV (reference sequence). The CDR3 contains 13 residues. The J segment lost 6 bases and the V segment lost 6 bases, leaving 3 bases of the junction unmatched. The CDR3 here is CASRGQGSQPQHF. Written as DNA, the CDR3 is TGTGCCAGCAGAGGACAGGGGAGTCAGCCCCAGCATTTT.

V gene TRBV6-5 combines with J gene TRBJ2-5; 9 bases agree with TRBD2. CDR3 size: 16 residues. Trimming cost V 4 bases and J 3 bases; bases outside gene matches: 9. From germline, CDR1 is MNHEY and CDR2 SVGAGI. As DNA, the CDR3 is TGTGCCAGCAGTTGGTCTAGCGGGGAGCGAAAAGAGACCCAGTACTTC. This codes for CASSWSSGERKETQYF.

V gene TRBV6-5 combines with J gene TRBJ1-1; TRBD1 aligns across 8 bases. This CDR3 region has 11 residues. V was pared by 8 bases and J by 11 bases, with 7 bases of the junction left unmatched. Germline V lookup: CDR1 MNHEY, CDR2 SVGAGI. Here the CDR3 DNA reads TGTGCCAGCGGACTGACAGGGGTGGCTTTCTTT. It yields the protein CASGLTGVAFF.

This chain uses TRBV5-1 with TRBJ2-7, with D possibly TRBD1 on 6 matching bases. CDR3 length: 12 residues. V was cut by 7 bases and J by 5 bases, with 13 bases left in between. The V gene's germline CDR1 is SGHRS and CDR2 YFSETQ. CDR3 in amino acids: CASGHRVDEQYF. CDR3 nucleotide sequence: TGCGCCAGCGGGCACAGGGTGGACGAGCAGTACTTC.

The chain joins TRBV7-6 to TRBJ1-1; D is perhaps TRBD1 (5 bases). Per the germline V gene, CDR1 is SGHVS and CDR2 is FNYEAQ. V was shortened by 4 bases and J by 4 bases, with 13 bases between the two germline ends. The CDR3 totals 14 residues. CDR3: CASSYRTFGTEAFF. The CDR3 coding sequence is TGTGCCAGCAGCTACAGGACCTTCGGCACTGAAGCTTTCTTT.

The chain recombines TRBV10-1 with TRBJ2-5; maybe TRBD2 (6 bases). V lost 6 bases and J lost 4, with 12 bases in between. Looked up from germline, CDR1 is WNHNN and CDR2 is SYGVQD (reference sequence). This CDR3 has 13 amino acids. CDR3 sequence (DNA): TGCGCCAGCAGCGTGCGGGAAAGAGAGACCCAGTACTTC. Translating gives CASSVRERETQYF.

This chain uses TRBV3-1 (or the pseudogene TRBV3-2) with TRBJ1-2; D is unresolved. V was shortened by 2 bases and J by 1 base, with 8 bases between the two germline ends. CDR1 LGHDT and CDR2 YNNKEL come from the germline V gene (reference sequence). This CDR3 region has 14 residues. This CDR3 is CASSQPPYNYGYTF. DNA for the CDR3: TGTGCCAGCAGCCAACCCCCCTATAACTATGGCTACACCTTC.

The gene calls are TRBV5-1 and TRBJ2-3; 7 bases align to TRBD2. This CDR3 is 15 amino acids long. CDR1 SGHRS and CDR2 YFSETQ come from the germline V gene. J was trimmed by 0 bases and V by 4 bases; bases with no gene match: 5. CDR3 sequence (DNA): TGCGCCAGCAGCAACTCGGGGGGAAGCACAGATACGCAGTATTTT. Translating gives CASSNSGGSTDTQYF.

The V and J genes are TRBV6-5 and TRBJ2-7; a possible D gene is TRBD1 (6 bases). The CDR3 is 13 residues long. Germline V gene lookup returns CDR1 MNHEY and CDR2 SVGAGI. Trimming shortened V by 7 bases and J by 2 bases, and 12 bases separated the two germline ends. The CDR3 here is CASKQGHTYEQYF. DNA of the CDR3: TGTGCCAGCAAGCAGGGGCACACCTACGAGCAGTACTTC.

This chain uses TRBV6-5 with TRBJ2-4, with D uncertain. V gave up 5 bases and J gave up 6 bases, with 17 bases separating them. The CDR3 length is 15 residues. Germline CDR1 reads MNHEY; CDR2 reads SVGAGI. CDR3 residues: CASSLATTSGNIQYF. The CDR3 region has the DNA TGTGCCAGCAGTCTCGCTACTACGTCTGGAAACATTCAGTACTTC.

The chain has TRBV27 and TRBJ2-4; TRBD1 matches 9 bases. Germline V CDR1 and CDR2: MNHEY, SMNVEV (reference sequence). V gave up 5 bases and J gave up 4 bases; unmatched junction bases: 3. This CDR3 is 14 amino acids long. The CDR3 DNA is TGTGCCAGCAGTCCGGGACAGGGTAAAAACATTCAGTACTTC. Translating gives CASSPGQGKNIQYF.

The V gene is TRBV2, the J gene TRBJ1-2; 7 bases are shared with TRBD1. CDR1 and CDR2 from the germline V gene are SNHLY and FYNNEI. The V segment lost 6 bases and the J segment 4 bases; nucleotides outside the gene matches: 11. The CDR3 covers 15 residues. The CDR3 nucleotides read TGTGCCAGCAGGGGGGAGACAGGGCAGGTCTATGGCTACACCTTC. This gives the protein CASRGETGQVYGYTF.

The V gene is TRBV24-1, the J gene TRBJ2-7; D possibly corresponds to TRBD2 (6 bases). CDR1 and CDR2 from the germline V gene are KGHDR and SFDVKD. V was clipped by 4 bases and J by 7 bases, with 25 bases between them. There are 17 residues in the CDR3. This CDR3 is CATSDPVRASAAEEQYF. In DNA form, the CDR3 reads TGTGCCACCAGTGACCCGGTAAGGGCTAGCGCGGCCGAGGAGCAGTACTTC.

V gene TRBV5-6 combines with J gene TRBJ1-2; possibly TRBD1 for D (5 bases). The CDR3 extends over 14 amino acids. V shed 7 bases and J shed 5 bases, with 18 bases lying between them. Germline V gene sequence: CDR1 SGHDT, CDR2 YYEEEE. The CDR3 reads CASGAGRLPYGYTF. DNA of the CDR3: TGTGCCAGCGGTGCAGGGCGTCTGCCATATGGCTACACCTTC.

In this sample, this clone turned up a few times. The chain uses TRBV6-1 and TRBJ1-2; 9 bases agree with TRBD1. The CDR3 contains 15 residues. CDR1 MNHNS and CDR2 SASEGT come from the germline V gene. Trimming removed 1 base from V and 4 bases from J; junction bases left unmatched: 4. This chain's CDR3 is CASSEGDRAGYGYTF. CDR3 in DNA: TGTGCCAGCAGTGAAGGGGACAGGGCGGGCTATGGCTACACCTTC.

The rearrangement joins TRBV2 to TRBJ1-2; 9 bases align to TRBD1. The germline gives CDR1 SNHLY, CDR2 FYNNEI. The CDR3 extends over 13 amino acids. The ends lost 3 bases at V and 6 bases at J; junction bases unmatched: 2. CDR3 in amino acids: CASSDGTGHGYTF. CDR3 nucleotide sequence: TGTGCCAGCAGTGATGGGACAGGGCATGGCTACACCTTC.

This clone was observed a few times. The chain uses TRBV9 and TRBJ2-3, with D perhaps TRBD1 (6 bases). Per germline, CDR1 SGDLS and CDR2 YYNGEE. Trimming stripped 4 bases from V and 0 bases from J, with 9 bases between. This CDR3 has 14 residues. Written as DNA, the CDR3 is TGTGCCAGCAGCAAGACAGGTAGCACAGATACGCAGTATTTT. The encoded protein is CASSKTGSTDTQYF.

V and J are TRBV7-2 and TRBJ2-1; D uncertain. The germline V gene has CDR1 SGHTA and CDR2 FQGNSA. This CDR3 comprises 13 residues. The V and J ends lost 3 bases and 7 bases respectively, with 10 bases between them. Here the CDR3 reads CASSLAEMNEQFF. The CDR3 nucleotides read TGTGCCAGCAGCTTGGCGGAGATGAATGAGCAGTTCTTC.

The chain couples TRBV2 to TRBJ2-1; D possibly corresponds to TRBD2 (5 bases). The V and J ends lost 9 bases and 8 bases respectively, with 17 bases between them. Germline values: CDR1 SNHLY, CDR2 FYNNEI. The length of the CDR3 is 13 residues. The CDR3 spells CASAGEIRDEQFF. CDR3 nucleotides: TGTGCCAGTGCGGGTGAGATTCGTGATGAGCAGTTCTTC. Looking up the rest from reference TRBV2 and TRBJ2-1 gives the full variable domain: EPEVTQTPSHQVTQMGQEVILRCVPISNHLYFYWYRQILGQKVEFLVSFYNNEISEKSEIFDDQFSVERPDGSNFTLKIRSTKLEDSAMYFCASAGEIRDEQFFGPGTRLTVL.

The rearrangement uses TRBV28 and TRBJ2-2, with D unclear. The V and J ends lost 10 bases and 1 base respectively, with 16 bases between them. This CDR3 comprises 15 residues. Germline-derived CDR1 and CDR2 are MDHEN and SYDVKM. The CDR3 protein is CATRSGHMNTGELFF. The CDR3 bases are TGTGCCACTAGGTCTGGCCATATGAACACCGGGGAGCTGTTTTTT.

V usage is TRBV15 and J usage is TRBJ2-5, with 10 bases that match TRBD2. The CDR3 runs to 16 residues. From germline, CDR1 is LNHNV and CDR2 YYDKDF (reference sequence). V dropped 0 bases and J dropped 5; count of bases not matched to a gene: 6. The CDR3 DNA follows: TGTGCCACCAGCAGAGATCTCGGGACTAGCGTGGAGACCCAGTACTTC. Amino acids: CATSRDLGTSVETQYF.

The rearrangement uses TRBV15 and TRBJ2-2, with TRBD1 as a possible D gene (6 bases). This CDR3 has 16 residues. Trimming removed 7 bases at V and 4 bases at J, with 19 bases between. Germline V gene sequence: CDR1 LNHNV, CDR2 YYDKDF (reference sequence). DNA of the CDR3: TGTGCCACCAAGGGGGTCAGGGACGATAGCACCGGGGAGCTGTTTTTT. It translates to CATKGVRDDSTGELFF.

V is TRBV3-1 (or the pseudogene TRBV3-2) and J is TRBJ2-2, with 8 bases lining up with TRBD2. The germline V gene encodes CDR1 LGHDT and CDR2 YNNKEL (reference sequence). V shed 4 bases and J 5 bases; nucleotides not matched to a gene: 9. The CDR3 length is 16 residues. In nucleotides, the CDR3 is TGTGCCAGCAGCCTGCGCACGGGAGGGGGTACCGGGGAGCTGTTTTTT. Residues: CASSLRTGGGTGELFF.